The present T cell receptor (beta chain) was sequenced within a study of cytomegalovirus exposure and HLA in healthy donors. Study outcomes and limitations: A few V segments could not be told apart, such as TRBV6-2 and TRBV6-3, and were left out. One variant, a missense change in DCLRE1C, was linked in a later analysis to TCR beta V- and J-gene trimming. The study put roughly 160 TCR beta chains on its list as cytomegalovirus-associated. In a later analysis, across HLA loci, associated TCR counts were highest for DRB1, lowest for HLA-C.

Amplification used 60 Vbeta primers and 13 Jbeta primers. Clones were sequenced by immunoSEQ multiplex PCR, and TCRdb holds only the in-frame ones, with some missing. The table records around 170,000 clones, around three quarters of them present only once. V was cut by 4 bases and J by 3 bases, with 13 bases left in between. The CDR3 totals 14 residues. Germline V gene data show CDR1 as SEHNR and CDR2 as FQNEAQ (reference sequence). As for this clone: Its specificity is unknown.

The sequenced sample was PBMCs. The chain joins TRBV7-9 to TRBJ2-7; tentatively, D is TRBD2 (5 bases). This TCR was recovered from a woman aged 25 to 39 in good health and CMV-seropositive. As DNA, the CDR3 is TGTGCCAGCAGCTCCCCAACGGGGAACTACGAGCAGTACTTC. Its translation: CASSSPTGNYEQYF.